This T cell receptor beta chain was captured by sequencing in a study of CXCR3-negative and CXCR3-positive naive CD8 T cells. Study-wide results and limits: Compared with CXCR3-negative naive cells, CXCR3-positive naive cells showed more hydrophobic TRB CDR3s.

Note on this clonotype: Its specificity is not known.

The CDR3 spans 14 residues. Through 5' RACE with UMI labels, the TRB cDNA libraries were prepared. TCRdb reprocessed the 5' RACE reads, with one entry per CDR3 protein and no DNA. The data show around 95,000 distinct CDR3 sequences, and the top ten clones hold around 0.99%. The sequenced sample consisted of naive CXCR3+ CD8+ T cells from blood. Indicated subset: CD45RO-CCR7+CD27+CD95- naive CD8+ T cells expressing CXCR3 (TNR3+). The clonotype was recovered from a human donor in good health. Some clones in this sample may be carry-over from other donors' samples. The rearrangement uses TRBV12-3 or TRBV12-4 and TRBJ2-3; TCRdb reports TRBD2, a call that lacks DNA to check it against. The chain's CDR3 is CASSLTSGVDTQYF.